This T cell receptor beta chain was documented in a study of T cells in tumors after PD-1 blockade. As for the study in general: Either cemiplimab 350 mg every 2 weeks or pembrolizumab 200 mg every 3 weeks was given. On average, peripheral blood gave under 150,000 TCR templates and over 30,000 unique clonotypes. Some patients also took daily vismodegib 150 mg during anti-PD-1 treatment.

With respect to this clone: Its antigen is not known.

This CDR3 has 16 amino acids. J gave up 6 bases and V 6 bases, and 12 bases lay outside the gene matches. TCRdb's table, derived via immunoSEQ multiplex PCR, lists solely in-frame clones and lacks some. The top ten clones hold 13% of a sample with tens of thousands of clones, around three quarters of them seen once. General study findings and limits: Some novel exhausted tumor clones appeared in pre-treatment blood, suggesting peripheral recruitment.

The receptor was isolated from a human donor with basal cell carcinoma. The sample in question was PBMCs, obtained before anti-PD-1 treatment. This rearrangement joins TRBV23-1 to TRBJ2-1; 9 positions match TRBD1. TRBV23-1 is designated an ORF whose function remains uncertain. The CDR3, as DNA: TGCGCCAGCAGACGAACCCCGGGACAGGGAGGCAATGAGCAGTTCTTC. Residues: CASRRTPGQGGNEQFF.